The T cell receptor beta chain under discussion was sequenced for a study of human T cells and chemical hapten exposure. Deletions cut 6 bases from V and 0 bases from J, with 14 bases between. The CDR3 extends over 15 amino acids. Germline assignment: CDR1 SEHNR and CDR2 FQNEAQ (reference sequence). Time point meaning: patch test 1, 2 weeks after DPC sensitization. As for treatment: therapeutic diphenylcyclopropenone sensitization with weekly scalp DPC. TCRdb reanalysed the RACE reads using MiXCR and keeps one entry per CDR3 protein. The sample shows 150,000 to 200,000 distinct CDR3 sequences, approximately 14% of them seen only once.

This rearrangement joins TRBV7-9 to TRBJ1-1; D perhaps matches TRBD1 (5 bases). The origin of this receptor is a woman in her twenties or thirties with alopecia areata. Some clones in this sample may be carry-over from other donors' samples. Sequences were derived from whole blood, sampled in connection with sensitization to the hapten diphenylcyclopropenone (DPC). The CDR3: CASRLTGAMNTEAFF. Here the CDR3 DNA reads TGTGCCAGCAGATTAACAGGAGCTATGAACACTGAAGCTTTCTTT.